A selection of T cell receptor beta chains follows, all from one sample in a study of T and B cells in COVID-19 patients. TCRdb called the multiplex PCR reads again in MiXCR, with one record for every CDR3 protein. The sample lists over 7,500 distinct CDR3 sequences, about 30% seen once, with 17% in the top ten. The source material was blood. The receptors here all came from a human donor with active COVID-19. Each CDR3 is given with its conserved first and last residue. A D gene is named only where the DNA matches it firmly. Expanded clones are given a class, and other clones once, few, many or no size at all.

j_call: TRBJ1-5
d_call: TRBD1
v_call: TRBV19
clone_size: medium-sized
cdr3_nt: TGTGCCACCCTTCAGACGGACAGGGGGGAAAGTCAGCCCCAGCATTTT
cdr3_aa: CATLQTDRGESQPQHF

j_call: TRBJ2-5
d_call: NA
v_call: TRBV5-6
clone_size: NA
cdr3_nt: TGTGCCAGCAGCTTACTAGAGGAGTCCTCCATAGGAGAGACCCAGTACTTC
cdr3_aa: CASSLLEESSIGETQYF

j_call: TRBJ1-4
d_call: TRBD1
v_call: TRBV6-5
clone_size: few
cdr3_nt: TGTGCCAGCAGTTACAGGGGACAGGGGGCAACTAATGAAAAACTGTTTTTT
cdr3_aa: CASSYRGQGATNEKLFF

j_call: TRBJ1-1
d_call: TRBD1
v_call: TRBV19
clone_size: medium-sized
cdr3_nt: TGTGCCAGTACCTGGCCGGGACAGATGAACACTGAAGCTTTCTTT
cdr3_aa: CASTWPGQMNTEAFF

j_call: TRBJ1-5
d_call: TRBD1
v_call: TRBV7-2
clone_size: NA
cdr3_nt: TGTGCCAGCAGCTCCCGGGACAGGGGGTTTCAGCCCCAGCATTTT
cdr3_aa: CASSSRDRGFQPQHF

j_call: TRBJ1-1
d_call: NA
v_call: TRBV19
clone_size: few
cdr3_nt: TGTGCCAGTAGTCTCGACAGTTCTCTCACTGAAGCTTTCTTT
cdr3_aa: CASSLDSSLTEAFF

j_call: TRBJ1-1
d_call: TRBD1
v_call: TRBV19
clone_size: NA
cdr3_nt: TGTGCCAGTAGTATCGGCAGGGGGGCTGAAGCTTTCTTT
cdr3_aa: CASSIGRGAEAFF

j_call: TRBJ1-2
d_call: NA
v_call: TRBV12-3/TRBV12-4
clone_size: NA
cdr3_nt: TGTGCCAGCAGAAGGACAGAAGGCTACACCTTC
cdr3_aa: CASRRTEGYTF

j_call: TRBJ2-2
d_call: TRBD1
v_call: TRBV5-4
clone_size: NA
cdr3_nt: TGTGCCAGCAGCCTACCGGGACAGGGGAGGGCCCCGGAGCTGTTTTTT
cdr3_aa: CASSLPGQGRAPELFF

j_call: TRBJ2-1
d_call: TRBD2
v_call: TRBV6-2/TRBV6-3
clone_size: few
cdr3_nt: TGTGCCAGCAGTTACTCTTACCGCGGGGGGGCGGGGTACAATGAGCAGTTCTTC
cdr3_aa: CASSYSYRGGAGYNEQFF

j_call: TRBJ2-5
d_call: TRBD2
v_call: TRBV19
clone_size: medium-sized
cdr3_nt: TGTGCCAGTAGTACCGCCAGGCTAGCGGGGGGCTACCAAGAGACCCAGTACTTC
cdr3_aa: CASSTARLAGGYQETQYF

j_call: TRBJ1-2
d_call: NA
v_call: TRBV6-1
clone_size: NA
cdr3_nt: TGTGCCAGCAGTGAATTCTCGGTCCGCTATGGCTACACCTTC
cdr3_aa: CASSEFSVRYGYTF

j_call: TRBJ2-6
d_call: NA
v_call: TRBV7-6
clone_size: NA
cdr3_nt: TGTGCCAGCAGCCATTCAGTGATCTCTGGGGCCAACGTCCTGACTTTC
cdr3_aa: CASSHSVISGANVLTF

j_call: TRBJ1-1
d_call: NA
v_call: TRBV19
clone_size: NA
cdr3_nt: TGTGCCAGCCTTCGGCGGGTGGGCACTGAAGCTTTCTTT
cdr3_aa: CASLRRVGTEAFF

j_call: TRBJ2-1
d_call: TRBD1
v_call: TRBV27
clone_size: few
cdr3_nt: TGTGCCGCGGTCGTGTTTGGGACAGGGGAATACAATGAGCAGTTCTTC
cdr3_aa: CAAVVFGTGEYNEQFF

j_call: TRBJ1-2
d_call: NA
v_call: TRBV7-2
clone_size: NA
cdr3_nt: TGTGCCAGCAGCTTAGCGCTGGACAGTGGCTATGGCTACACCTTC
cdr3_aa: CASSLALDSGYGYTF

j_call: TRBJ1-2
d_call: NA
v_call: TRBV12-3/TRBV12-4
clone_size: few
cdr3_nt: TGTGCCAGCAGTTCCGGGACACCCAACTATGGCTACACCTTC
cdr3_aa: CASSSGTPNYGYTF

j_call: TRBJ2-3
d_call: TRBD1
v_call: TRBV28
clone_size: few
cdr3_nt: TGTGCCAGCAGTATCCAGGGGGTATATACAGATACGCAGTATTTT
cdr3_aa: CASSIQGVYTDTQYF

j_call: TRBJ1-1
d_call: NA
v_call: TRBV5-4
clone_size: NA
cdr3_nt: TGTGCCAGCAGCCTCCTGCCCACTGAAGCTTTCTTT
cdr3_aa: CASSLLPTEAFF

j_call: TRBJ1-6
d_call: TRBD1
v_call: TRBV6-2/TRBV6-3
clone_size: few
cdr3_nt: TGTGCCAGCAGTCCTCGGACAGGGGGGACACCCCTCCACTTT
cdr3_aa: CASSPRTGGTPLHF

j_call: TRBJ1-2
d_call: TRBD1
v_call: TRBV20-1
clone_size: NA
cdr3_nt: TGCAGTGCTCCGGACAGGGCATATGGCTACACCTTC
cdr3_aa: CSAPDRAYGYTF

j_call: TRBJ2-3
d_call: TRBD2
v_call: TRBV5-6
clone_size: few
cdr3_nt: TGTGCCAGCAGCGAGGGACTAGCGGGGGCCCTCACAGATACGCAGTATTTT
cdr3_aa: CASSEGLAGALTDTQYF